This T cell receptor (beta chain) was identified in a study of T-cell reconstitution after alpha-beta-depleted transplantation in children. Overall study results and limits: At day 60, the high TCRbeta diversity found in some patients originated from recipient T cells and thymic progenitors that had survived.

Unique molecular identifiers were incorporated during preparation of the TCRbeta library. MiXCR, run by TCRdb on the PCR reads, gives a single entry per CDR3 protein. In the table there are fewer than 750,000 distinct CDR3 sequences, more than 20% of which are singletons. As for this clonotype: Its cognate antigen is unknown.

The receptor was derived from a boy under two years old with Wiskott-Aldrich syndrome, due to receive a stem cell transplant. The source material was PBMCs, sampled before TCRalphabeta/CD19-depleted stem cell transplant.

The CDR3 here is CSVVREFNTEAFF. Here the CDR3 DNA reads TGCAGCGTTGTAAGGGAGTTCAACACTGAAGCTTTCTTT. This rearrangement joins TRBV29-1 to TRBJ1-1; D unresolved. The V gene lost 4 bases and the J gene lost 2 bases, with 11 bases spanning the gap. This CDR3 is built from 13 residues. The germline V gene encodes CDR1 SQVTM and CDR2 ANQGSEA. Supplemented by reference TRBV29-1 and TRBJ1-1, the full variable domain reads SAVISQKPSRDICQRGTSLTIQCQVDSQVTMMFWYRQQPGQSLTLIATANQGSEATYESGFVIDKFPISRPNLTFSTLTVSNMSPEDSSIYLCSVVREFNTEAFFGQGTRLTVV.